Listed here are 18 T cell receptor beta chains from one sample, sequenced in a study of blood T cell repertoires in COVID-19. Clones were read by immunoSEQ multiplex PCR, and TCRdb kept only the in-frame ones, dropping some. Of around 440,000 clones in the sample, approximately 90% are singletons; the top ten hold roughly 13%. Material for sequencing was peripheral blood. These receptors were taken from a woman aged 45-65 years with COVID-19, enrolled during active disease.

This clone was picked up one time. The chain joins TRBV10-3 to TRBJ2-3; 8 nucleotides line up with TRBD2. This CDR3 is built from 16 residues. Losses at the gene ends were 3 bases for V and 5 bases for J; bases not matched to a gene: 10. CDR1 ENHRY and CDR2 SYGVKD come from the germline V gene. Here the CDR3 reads CAISDPIRGGLDTQYF. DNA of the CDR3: TGTGCCATCAGTGATCCCATCCGGGGGGGCCTAGATACGCAGTATTTT.

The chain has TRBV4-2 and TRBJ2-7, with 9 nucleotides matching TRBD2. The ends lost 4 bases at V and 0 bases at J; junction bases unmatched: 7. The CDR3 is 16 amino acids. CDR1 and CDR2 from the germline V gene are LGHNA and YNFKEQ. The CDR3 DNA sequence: TGTGCCAGCAGCCCCCGGAGCGGGGGGTCCTCCTACGAGCAGTACTTC. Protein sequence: CASSPRSGGSSYEQYF.

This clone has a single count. CDR3 sequence reads: CATSDGLGRGENEQYF. The CDR3 nucleotides read TGTGCCACCAGTGATGGTCTGGGCAGGGGGGAAAACGAGCAGTACTTC. V is TRBV24-1 and J is TRBJ2-7, with D possibly TRBD1 on 7 matching bases. With 3 bases removed from V and 5 bases from J, the gap between germline ends came to 19 bases. This CDR3 has 16 residues. The germline gives CDR1 KGHDR, CDR2 SFDVKD.

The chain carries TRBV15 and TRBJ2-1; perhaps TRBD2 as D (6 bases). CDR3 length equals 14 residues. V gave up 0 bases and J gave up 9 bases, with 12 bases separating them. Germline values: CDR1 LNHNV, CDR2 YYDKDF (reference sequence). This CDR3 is CATSRDRSGGEQFF. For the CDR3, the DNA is TGTGCCACCAGCAGAGACAGGTCCGGGGGTGAGCAGTTCTTC.

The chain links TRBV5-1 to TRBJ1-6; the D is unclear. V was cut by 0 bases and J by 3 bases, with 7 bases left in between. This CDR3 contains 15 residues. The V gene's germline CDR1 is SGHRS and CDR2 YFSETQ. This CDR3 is CASSLEGGYNSPLHF. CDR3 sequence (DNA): TGCGCCAGCAGCTTGGAAGGAGGCTATAATTCACCCCTCCACTTT. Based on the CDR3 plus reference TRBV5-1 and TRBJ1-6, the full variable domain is KAGVTQTPRYLIKTRGQQVTLSCSPISGHRSVSWYQQTPGQGLQFLFEYFSETQRNKGNFPGRFSGRQFSNSRSEMNVSTLELGDSALYLCASSLEGGYNSPLHFGNGTRLTVT.

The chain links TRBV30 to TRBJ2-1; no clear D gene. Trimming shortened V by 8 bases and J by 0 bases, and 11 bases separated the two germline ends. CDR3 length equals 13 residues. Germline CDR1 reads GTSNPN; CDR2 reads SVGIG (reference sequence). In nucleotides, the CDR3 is TGTGCCGGTGGGCGTAACTCCTACAATGAGCAGTTCTTC. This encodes CAGGRNSYNEQFF.

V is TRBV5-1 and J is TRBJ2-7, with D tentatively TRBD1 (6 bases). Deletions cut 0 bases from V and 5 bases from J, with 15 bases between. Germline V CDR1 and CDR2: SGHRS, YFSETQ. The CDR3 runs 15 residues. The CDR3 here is CASSLVGQNFHEQYF. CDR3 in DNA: TGCGCCAGCAGCTTGGTTGGACAGAACTTCCACGAGCAGTACTTC.

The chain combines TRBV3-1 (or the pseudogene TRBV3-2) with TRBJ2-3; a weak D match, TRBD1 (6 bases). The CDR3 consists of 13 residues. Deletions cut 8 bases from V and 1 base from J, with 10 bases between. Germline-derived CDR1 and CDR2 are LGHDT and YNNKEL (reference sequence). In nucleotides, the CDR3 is TGTGCCAGCGAAGCAGGGGGCACAGATACGCAGTATTTT. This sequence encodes CASEAGGTDTQYF.

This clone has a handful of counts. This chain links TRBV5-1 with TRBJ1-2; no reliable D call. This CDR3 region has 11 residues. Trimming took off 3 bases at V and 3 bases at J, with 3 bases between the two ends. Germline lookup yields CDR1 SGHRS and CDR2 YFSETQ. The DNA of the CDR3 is TGCGCCAGCAGCTCTGACTATGGCTACACCTTC. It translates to CASSSDYGYTF.

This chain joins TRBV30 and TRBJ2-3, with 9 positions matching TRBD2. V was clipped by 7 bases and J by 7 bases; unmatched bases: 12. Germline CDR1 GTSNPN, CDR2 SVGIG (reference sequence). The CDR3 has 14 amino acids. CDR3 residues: CASAASGVSNTQYF. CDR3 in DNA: TGTGCCTCTGCGGCTAGCGGGGTTTCAAATACGCAGTATTTT.

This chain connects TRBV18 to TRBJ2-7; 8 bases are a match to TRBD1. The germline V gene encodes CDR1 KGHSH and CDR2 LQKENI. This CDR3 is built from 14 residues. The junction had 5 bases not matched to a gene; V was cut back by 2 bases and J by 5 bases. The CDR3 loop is CASSPSDRVHEQYF. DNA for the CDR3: TGTGCCAGCTCACCATCGGACAGGGTCCACGAGCAGTACTTC. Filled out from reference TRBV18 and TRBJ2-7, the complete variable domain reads NAGVMQNPRHLVRRRGQEARLRCSPMKGHSHVYWYRQLPEEGLKFMVYLQKENIIDESGMPKERFSAEFPKEGPSILRIQQVVRGDSAAYFCASSPSDRVHEQYFGPGTRLTVT.

The CDR3 reads CASRVDRVTEAFF. The CDR3 region has the DNA TGTGCCAGCAGGGTCGACAGGGTCACTGAAGCTTTCTTT. This chain links TRBV2 with TRBJ1-1, with 7 bases aligning to TRBD1. The junction had 5 bases not matched to a gene; V was cut back by 6 bases and J by 4 bases. Germline CDR1 and CDR2: SNHLY and FYNNEI. This CDR3 region has 13 residues.

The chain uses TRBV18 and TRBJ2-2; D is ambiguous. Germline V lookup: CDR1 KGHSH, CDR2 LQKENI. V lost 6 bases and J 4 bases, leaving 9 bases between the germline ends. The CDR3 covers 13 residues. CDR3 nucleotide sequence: TGTGCCAGCTCCCCTAGTTCCACCGGGGAGCTGTTTTTT. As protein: CASSPSSTGELFF.

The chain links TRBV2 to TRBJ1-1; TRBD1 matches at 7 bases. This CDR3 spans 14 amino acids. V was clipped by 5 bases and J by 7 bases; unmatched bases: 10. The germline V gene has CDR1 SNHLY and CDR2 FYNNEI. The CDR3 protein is CASSSTGDSVEAFF. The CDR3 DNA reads TGTGCCAGCAGTTCCACAGGGGACAGTGTTGAAGCTTTCTTT.

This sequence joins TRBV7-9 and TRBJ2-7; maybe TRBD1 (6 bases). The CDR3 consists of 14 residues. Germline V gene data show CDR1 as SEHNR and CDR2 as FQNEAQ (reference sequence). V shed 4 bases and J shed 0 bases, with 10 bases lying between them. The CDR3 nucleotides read TGTGCCAGCAGCTCTCCGGGACACTCCTACGAGCAGTACTTC. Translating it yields CASSSPGHSYEQYF.

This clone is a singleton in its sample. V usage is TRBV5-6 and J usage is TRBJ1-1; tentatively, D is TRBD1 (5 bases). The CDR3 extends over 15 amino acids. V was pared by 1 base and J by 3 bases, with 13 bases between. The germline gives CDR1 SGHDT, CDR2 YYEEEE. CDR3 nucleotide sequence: TGTGCCAGCAGCTTGTTTCCCCAGGGCTACACTGAAGCTTTCTTT. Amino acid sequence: CASSLFPQGYTEAFF.

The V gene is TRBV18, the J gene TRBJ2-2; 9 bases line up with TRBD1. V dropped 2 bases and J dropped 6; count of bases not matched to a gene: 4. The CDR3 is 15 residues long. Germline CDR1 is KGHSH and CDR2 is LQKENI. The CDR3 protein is CASSPGTGSPGELFF. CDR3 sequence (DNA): TGTGCCAGCTCACCAGGGACAGGGAGTCCCGGGGAGCTGTTTTTT.

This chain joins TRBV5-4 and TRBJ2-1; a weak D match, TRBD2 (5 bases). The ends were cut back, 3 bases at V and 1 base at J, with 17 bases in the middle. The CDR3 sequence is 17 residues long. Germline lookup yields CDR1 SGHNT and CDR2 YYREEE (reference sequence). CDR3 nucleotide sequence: TGTGCCAGCAGCTCTGGGTCGACGAGAGGGTCCTACAATGAGCAGTTCTTC. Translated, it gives CASSSGSTRGSYNEQFF.